These T cell receptor beta chains were read from a single sample in a study of blood T cells in healthy people across ages. TCRdb itself ran the 5' RACE reads through MiXCR, one entry per CDR3 protein. Of fewer than 900,000 distinct CDR3 sequences listed, 36% are singletons. Source material: blood. The origin of the receptors is a man aged 18-30 years in good health. CDR3s include the opening cysteine and the closing phenylalanine or tryptophan. The D gene is left open where the match is weak. The size field is filled for only some rows; it gives once, few, many or a size class.

j_call v_call clone_size d_call cdr3_aa cdr3_nt
TRBJ1-4 TRBV12-3/TRBV12-4 NA NA CASSFGQALNEKLFF TGTGCCAGCAGTTTTGGGCAGGCCCTTAATGAAAAACTGTTTTTT
TRBJ2-7 TRBV20-1 NA TRBD2 CSAQASGYEQYF TGCAGTGCTCAGGCTAGCGGCTACGAGCAGTACTTC
TRBJ1-5 TRBV27 NA NA CASSVIYSNQPQHF TGTGCCAGCAGTGTCATTTATAGCAATCAGCCCCAGCATTTT
TRBJ2-7 TRBV11-1 NA NA CASSNRGSVSYEQYF TGTGCCAGCAGCAATCGAGGGAGTGTCTCCTACGAGCAGTACTTC
TRBJ2-1 TRBV7-9 few NA CASSPHGNEQFF TGTGCCAGCAGCCCCCACGGCAATGAGCAGTTCTTC
TRBJ1-5 TRBV4-3 once NA CASSPTRGRPQHF TGCGCCAGCAGCCCCACTCGGGGTCGGCCCCAGCATTTT
TRBJ2-1 TRBV21-1 NA NA CASSKEGGGSYNEQFF TGTGCCAGCAGCAAAGAAGGGGGGGGGTCCTACAATGAGCAGTTCTTC
TRBJ2-1 TRBV7-2 few NA CASSFPGFTGRRYNEQFF TGTGCCAGCAGCTTCCCCGGGTTTACGGGGCGACGCTACAATGAGCAGTTCTTC
TRBJ2-5 TRBV4-1 many NA CASSPQWRVRETQYF TGCGCCAGCAGCCCACAGTGGAGGGTCCGAGAGACCCAGTACTTC
TRBJ2-7 TRBV2 few NA CASSLHKEARSYEQYF TGTGCCAGCAGTCTCCACAAAGAGGCACGCTCCTACGAGCAGTACTTC
TRBJ2-1 TRBV4-3 many TRBD2 CASSQASGGYNNEQFF TGCGCCAGCAGCCAAGCCTCGGGGGGGTATAACAATGAGCAGTTCTTC
TRBJ1-5 TRBV12-3/TRBV12-4 NA NA CASSLDNAGEAQHF TGTGCCAGCAGTTTAGATAATGCAGGGGAGGCCCAGCATTTT
TRBJ1-1 TRBV27 NA NA CASSPSRTENTEAFF TGTGCCAGCAGTCCATCCCGGACAGAGAACACTGAAGCTTTCTTT
TRBJ1-5 TRBV12-3/TRBV12-4 few NA CASSLGPFGKVLKGDSNQPQHF TGTGCCAGCAGTTTGGGCCCCTTTGGGAAGGTCCTAAAGGGGGATAGCAATCAGCCCCAGCATTTT
TRBJ2-3 TRBV6-4 once TRBD2 CPSSGTSTDTQYF TGTCCCAGCAGCGGGACTAGCACAGATACGCAGTATTTT
TRBJ1-1 TRBV5-1 NA TRBD1 CASSPAGTGGEGTEAFF TGCGCCAGCAGCCCAGCCGGGACAGGGGGCGAGGGTACTGAAGCTTTCTTT
TRBJ1-2 TRBV21-1 few NA CASSKRGRQALGDGYTF TGTGCCAGCAGCAAAAGGGGCCGACAGGCGTTAGGGGATGGCTACACCTTC
TRBJ2-1 TRBV12-3/TRBV12-4 many TRBD2 CASRLAGGSYNEQFF TGTGCCAGCAGACTAGCGGGGGGCTCCTACAATGAGCAGTTCTTC
TRBJ1-5 TRBV25-1 NA TRBD1 CASSPPGQINQPQHF TGTGCCAGCAGTCCGCCGGGACAGATAAATCAGCCCCAGCATTTT
TRBJ2-5 TRBV20-1 many TRBD1 CSARGGGIQETQYF TGCAGTGCTAGAGGAGGGGGCATTCAAGAGACCCAGTACTTC
TRBJ1-1 TRBV20-1 NA NA CSASEGGWFTEAFF TGCAGTGCCTCCGAGGGGGGGTGGTTCACTGAAGCTTTCTTT
TRBJ2-1 TRBV27 NA TRBD2 CASSYSGTKHYNEQFF TGTGCCAGCAGTTACTCCGGGACTAAGCACTACAATGAGCAGTTCTTC
TRBJ1-1 TRBV2 NA TRBD1 CASSEDRDTEAFF TGTGCCAGCAGTGAGGACAGGGACACTGAAGCTTTCTTT
TRBJ2-1 TRBV7-9 few NA CASGPGGPYNEQFF TGTGCCAGCGGGCCCGGGGGGCCATACAATGAGCAGTTCTTC
TRBJ1-2 TRBV5-1 NA NA CASSSLGALNYGYTF TGCGCCAGCAGCTCGCTAGGGGCACTCAACTATGGCTACACCTTC
TRBJ1-5 TRBV6-2/TRBV6-3 NA NA CASSRGTGIYGNQPQHF TGTGCCAGCAGTCGTGGTACAGGGATTTATGGCAATCAGCCCCAGCATTTT
TRBJ2-5 TRBV5-1 few TRBD2 CASSLEGTSGLQETQYF TGCGCCAGCAGCTTGGAGGGGACTAGCGGGCTCCAAGAGACCCAGTACTTC
TRBJ2-1 TRBV5-1 few NA CASSFIGQASSYNEQFF TGCGCCAGCAGCTTTATCGGGCAGGCTAGCTCCTACAATGAGCAGTTCTTC
TRBJ2-3 TRBV20-1 NA TRBD2 CSARASGGRSSTETQYF TGCAGTGCTAGAGCGAGCGGGGGTCGAAGTAGCACAGAGACGCAGTATTTT
TRBJ1-6 TRBV11-2 NA NA CASSFSGLYNSPLHF TGTGCCAGCAGCTTTTCCGGACTGTATAATTCACCCCTCCACTTT
TRBJ2-7 TRBV10-3 NA NA CAIGGSSYEQYF TGTGCCATCGGGGGAAGCTCCTACGAGCAGTACTTC
TRBJ2-5 TRBV4-3 NA TRBD1 CASSRLTGVGGSETQYF TGCGCCAGCAGCCGATTGACAGGGGTTGGAGGATCGGAGACCCAGTACTTC
TRBJ1-2 TRBV13 few TRBD1 CASSPPGQGIGGGSYGYTF TGTGCCAGCAGCCCTCCGGGACAGGGGATCGGCGGTGGATCCTATGGCTACACCTTC
TRBJ2-5 TRBV19 few NA CASSRRKETQYF TGTGCCAGTAGTCGGCGGAAAGAGACCCAGTACTTC
TRBJ1-1 TRBV12-3/TRBV12-4 NA TRBD1 CATLTGGAPEAFF TGTGCCACCCTAACAGGGGGCGCCCCTGAAGCTTTCTTT
TRBJ2-1 TRBV20-1 many NA CSAPEGSATLYNEQFF TGCAGTGCCCCCGAGGGGTCCGCGACCCTCTACAATGAGCAGTTCTTC
TRBJ1-2 TRBV6-1 NA TRBD1 CASISTGTGGASLYGYTF TGTGCCAGCATCAGCACCGGGACAGGAGGCGCTTCTCTCTATGGCTACACCTTC
TRBJ2-1 TRBV7-2 many NA CASSPRPINEQFF TGTGCCAGCAGCCCCCGACCGATCAATGAGCAGTTCTTC
TRBJ2-7 TRBV4-3 many NA CASSQDSAARGNEQYF TGCGCCAGCAGCCAAGATTCAGCGGCCAGGGGTAACGAGCAGTACTTC
TRBJ2-5 TRBV12-3/TRBV12-4 NA NA CASSTQTVEETQYF TGTGCCAGCAGTACACAGACCGTGGAAGAGACCCAGTACTTC
TRBJ2-1 TRBV27 many TRBD1 CASSLKDRGEQFF TGTGCCAGCAGTTTAAAAGACAGGGGCGAGCAGTTCTTC
TRBJ2-3 TRBV20-1 once TRBD2 CSASVIELAGGGDTQYF TGCAGTGCTAGCGTAATTGAACTAGCGGGGGGAGGAGATACGCAGTATTTT
TRBJ1-1 TRBV20-1 NA NA CSAPGRIRGQEGTEAFF TGCAGTGCCCCGGGCAGGATTCGGGGGCAGGAGGGCACTGAAGCTTTCTTT
TRBJ2-7 TRBV20-1 NA NA CSARDSTPRDFEQYF TGCAGTGCTAGAGATAGTACCCCTCGGGACTTCGAGCAGTACTTC
TRBJ2-2 TRBV7-6 NA TRBD2 CASSWGLAGATGELFF TGTGCCAGCAGCTGGGGACTAGCGGGGGCCACCGGGGAGCTGTTTTTT
TRBJ1-5 TRBV7-2 few NA CASGLSGVGTQPQHF TGTGCCAGCGGCCTTTCTGGGGTCGGGACTCAGCCCCAGCATTTT